Given below is one T cell receptor beta chain in context. As yet, its antigen is unknown. This entry belongs to a study of cytomegalovirus exposure and HLA in healthy donors. Study-wide background: The approximately 130 validation repertoires were reported in a later analysis to have been generated on the same platform as the roughly 700 first-cohort repertoires. Study findings and constraints: Listed as cytomegalovirus-associated were more than 150 TCR beta chains. TCR clusters originating in the first cohort tended to co-occur in the 120 validation repertoires, according to a later analysis.

Using immunoSEQ multiplex PCR, the repertoire was profiled, and TCRdb retains in-frame clones only, with some absent. The table has more than 250,000 clones, 75% to 90% seen once. CDR1 and CDR2 (germline): KGHSH, LQKENI. This CDR3 contains 16 residues. V was pared by 0 bases and J by 2 bases, with 12 bases between. The sequencing sample was made of PBMCs. The source is a woman younger than 35 in good health and CMV-seronegative. This sequence joins TRBV18 and TRBJ2-3, with D possibly TRBD1 on 5 matching bases. For the CDR3, the DNA is TGTGCCAGCTCACCACCGTGGGGCGGAGCCACAGATACGCAGTATTTT. This gives the protein CASSPPWGGATDTQYF.